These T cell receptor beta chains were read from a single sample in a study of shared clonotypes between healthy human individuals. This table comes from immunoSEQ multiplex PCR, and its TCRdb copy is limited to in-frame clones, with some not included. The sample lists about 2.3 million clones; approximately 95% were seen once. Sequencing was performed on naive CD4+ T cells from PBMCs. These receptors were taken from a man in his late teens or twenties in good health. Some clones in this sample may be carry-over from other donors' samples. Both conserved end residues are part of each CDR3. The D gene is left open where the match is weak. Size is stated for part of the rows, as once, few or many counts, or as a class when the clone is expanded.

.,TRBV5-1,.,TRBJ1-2,CASSLSPPTTGGKDGYTF,TGCGCCAGCAGCTTGTCACCGCCGACGACGGGGGGGAAGGATGGCTACACCTTC
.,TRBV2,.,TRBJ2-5,CARGPAGETQYF,TGTGCCAGGGGCCCTGCGGGAGAGACCCAGTACTTC
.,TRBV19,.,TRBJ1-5,CASSINARGNQPQHF,TGTGCCAGTAGTATAAACGCCCGGGGAAATCAGCCCCAGCATTTT
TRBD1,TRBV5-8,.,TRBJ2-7,CASSSHRGTGESYEQYF,TGTGCCAGCAGCTCACACCGTGGGACAGGGGAATCCTACGAGCAGTACTTC
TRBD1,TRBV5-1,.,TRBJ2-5,CASSVSGTEGETQYF,TGCGCCAGCAGCGTCTCCGGGACAGAAGGAGAGACCCAGTACTTC
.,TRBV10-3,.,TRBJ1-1,CAISGPGLSLAFF,TGTGCCATCAGTGGCCCGGGTCTTTCCTTAGCTTTCTTT
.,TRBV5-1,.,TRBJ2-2,CASETNTGELFF,TGCGCCAGCGAGACGAACACCGGGGAGCTGTTTTTT
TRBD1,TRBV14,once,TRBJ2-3,CASSRSRDRATDTQYF,TGTGCCAGCAGCCGTAGCCGGGACAGGGCCACAGATACGCAGTATTTT
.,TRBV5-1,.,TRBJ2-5,CASSLEVFMGETQYF,TGCGCCAGCAGCTTGGAGGTATTTATGGGTGAGACCCAGTACTTC
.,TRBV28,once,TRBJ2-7,CASSVEFYEQYF,TGTGCCAGCAGTGTAGAATTCTACGAGCAGTACTTC
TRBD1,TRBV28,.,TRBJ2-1,CASSIHGTGRSYNEQFF,TGTGCCAGCAGTATACATGGGACAGGGAGGTCCTACAATGAGCAGTTCTTC
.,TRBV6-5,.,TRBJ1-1,CASSRRGSGDTEAFF,TGTGCCAGCAGCCGGCGCGGCTCCGGGGACACTGAAGCTTTCTTT
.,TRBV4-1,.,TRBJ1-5,CASSQTNVGGSVPQHF,TGCGCCAGCAGCCAAACCAACGTGGGGGGGTCGGTCCCCCAGCATTTT
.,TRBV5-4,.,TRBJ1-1,CASSSPTGGNTEAFF,TGTGCCAGCAGCTCACCCACGGGTGGAAACACTGAAGCTTTCTTT
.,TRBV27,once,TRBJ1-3,CASSSTVPVSGNTIYF,TGTGCCAGCAGTTCAACGGTCCCGGTCTCTGGAAACACCATATATTTT
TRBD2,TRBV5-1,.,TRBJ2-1,CASSPRVAGTNNEQFF,TGCGCCAGCAGCCCGCGAGTAGCGGGAACCAACAATGAGCAGTTCTTC
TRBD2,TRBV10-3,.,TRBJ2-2,CAINRLAGGGELFF,TGTGCCATCAATCGACTAGCGGGAGGCGGGGAGCTGTTTTTT
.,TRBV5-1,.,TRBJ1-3,CASTFGAPSGNTIYF,TGCGCCAGCACTTTCGGTGCTCCCTCTGGAAACACCATATATTTT
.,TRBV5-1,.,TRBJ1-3,CASSLGGGAGNTIYF,TGCGCCAGCAGCTTGGGAGGGGGAGCTGGAAACACCATATATTTT
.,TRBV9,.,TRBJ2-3,CASSPRSASTDTQYF,TGTGCCAGCAGCCCGAGGAGCGCGAGCACAGATACGCAGTATTTT
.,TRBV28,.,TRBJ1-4,CASSPSRTPGYEKLFF,TGTGCCAGCAGTCCGTCGAGGACACCGGGATATGAAAAACTGTTTTTT
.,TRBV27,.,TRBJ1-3,CASSLTTAASGNTIYF,TGTGCCAGCAGTTTAACTACGGCGGCCTCTGGAAACACCATATATTTT
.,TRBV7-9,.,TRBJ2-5,CASSPPGSRKTQYF,TGTGCCAGCAGCCCCCCGGGGAGTAGGAAGACCCAGTACTTC
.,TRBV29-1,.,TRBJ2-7,CSVPSGHEQYF,TGCAGCGTTCCTTCCGGGCACGAGCAGTACTTC
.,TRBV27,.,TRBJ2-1,CASSSSRLSGNEQFF,TGTGCCAGCAGTTCGTCTAGGCTCTCAGGCAATGAGCAGTTCTTC
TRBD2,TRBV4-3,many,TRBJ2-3,CASSQIPGGKATQYF,TGCGCCAGCAGCCAGATACCCGGGGGGAAGGCTACGCAGTATTTT
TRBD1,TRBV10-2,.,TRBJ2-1,CASHGTGPGNEQFF,TGCGCCAGCCACGGGACAGGTCCCGGCAATGAGCAGTTCTTC
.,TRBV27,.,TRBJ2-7,CASSWIPGRYYEQYF,TGTGCCAGCAGTTGGATACCGGGACGGTATTACGAGCAGTACTTC
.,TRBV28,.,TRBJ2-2,CASSPLGRAPTGELFF,TGTGCCAGCAGCCCCTTGGGTAGGGCTCCCACCGGGGAGCTGTTTTTT
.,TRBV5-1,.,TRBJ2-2,CASRPGNGELFF,TGCGCCAGCAGACCCGGGAACGGGGAGCTGTTTTTT
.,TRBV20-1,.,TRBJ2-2,CSARALGELFF,TGCAGTGCTAGGGCCCTCGGGGAGCTGTTTTTT
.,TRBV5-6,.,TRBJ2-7,CASSLRGSRQQYF,TGTGCCAGCAGTCTTCGGGGGAGTAGACAGCAGTACTTC
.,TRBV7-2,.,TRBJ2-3,CASSLAGGSTDTQYF,TGTGCCAGCAGCTTAGCCGGCGGGAGCACAGATACGCAGTATTTT
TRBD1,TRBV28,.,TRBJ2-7,CASSPRQGSGPYEQYF,TGTGCCAGCAGTCCCCGACAGGGGAGTGGTCCCTACGAGCAGTACTTC
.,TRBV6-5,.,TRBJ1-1,CASSSQGGSGAFF,TGTGCCAGCAGTTCGCAGGGCGGGAGTGGAGCTTTCTTT
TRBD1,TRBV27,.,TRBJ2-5,CASSLNRDRGETQYF,TGTGCCAGCAGTCTCAACCGGGACAGGGGAGAGACCCAGTACTTC
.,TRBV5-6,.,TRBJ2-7,CASSLGGYLGRNEQYF,TGTGCCAGCAGCTTGGGAGGGTACCTGGGGAGAAACGAGCAGTACTTC
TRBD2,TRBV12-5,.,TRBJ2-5,CASGASGSGETQYF,TGTGCTAGTGGTGCTAGCGGGAGCGGAGAGACCCAGTACTTC
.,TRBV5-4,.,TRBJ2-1,CASSPFPGTDSYNEQFF,TGTGCCAGCAGCCCGTTTCCGGGGACCGATTCCTACAATGAGCAGTTCTTC
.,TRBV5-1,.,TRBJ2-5,CASSPGDLQETQYF,TGCGCCAGCTCCCCCGGGGACCTCCAAGAGACCCAGTACTTC
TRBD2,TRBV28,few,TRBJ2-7,CASRPGLAVYEQYF,TGTGCCAGCAGGCCGGGACTAGCGGTTTACGAGCAGTACTTC
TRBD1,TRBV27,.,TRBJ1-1,CASSPRQGGTEAFF,TGTGCCAGCAGTCCCAGACAGGGAGGTACTGAAGCTTTCTTT
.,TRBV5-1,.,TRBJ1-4,CASSTGHHSTNEKLFF,TGCGCCAGCAGTACGGGACACCATTCAACTAATGAAAAACTGTTTTTT
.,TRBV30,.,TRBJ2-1,CAWSRGLDEQFF,TGTGCCTGGAGCCGGGGGTTGGATGAGCAGTTCTTC
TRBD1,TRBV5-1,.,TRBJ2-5,CASSPGTAQETQYF,TGCGCCAGCAGCCCAGGGACAGCCCAAGAGACCCAGTACTTC
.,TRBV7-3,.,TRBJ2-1,CASSLGLIANEQFF,TGTGCCAGCAGCTTGGGTCTGATAGCCAATGAGCAGTTCTTC
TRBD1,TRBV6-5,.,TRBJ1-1,CASSYSTGQGLEAFF,TGTGCCAGCAGTTACTCGACAGGACAGGGCCTTGAAGCTTTCTTT
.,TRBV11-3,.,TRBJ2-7,CASSSDSWGEQYF,TGTGCCAGCAGCTCGGACAGTTGGGGAGAGCAGTACTTC
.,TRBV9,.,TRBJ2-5,CASSPRRGMGGTQYF,TGTGCCAGCAGCCCCCGTCGGGGGATGGGTGGGACCCAGTACTTC
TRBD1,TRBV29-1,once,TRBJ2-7,CSVLDRSSYEQYF,TGCAGCGTTCTGGACAGGTCCTCCTACGAGCAGTACTTC
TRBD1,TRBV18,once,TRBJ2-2,CASSLIPGTGGRNTGELFF,TGTGCCAGCTCACTTATCCCCGGGACAGGGGGCAGGAACACCGGGGAGCTGTTTTTT
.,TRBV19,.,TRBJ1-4,CASHSIGRVDNEKLFF,TGTGCCAGTCATTCCATCGGCAGGGTTGATAATGAAAAACTGTTTTTT
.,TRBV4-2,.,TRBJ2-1,CASSPGELLVTEQFF,TGTGCCAGCAGCCCAGGCGAGCTACTAGTAACGGAGCAGTTCTTC
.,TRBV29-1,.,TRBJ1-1,CSGVVGDWAEAFF,TGCAGCGGGGTGGTCGGGGACTGGGCTGAAGCTTTCTTT
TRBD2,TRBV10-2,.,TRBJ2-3,CASLREDTDTQYF,TGCGCCAGCTTACGGGAGGACACAGATACGCAGTATTTT
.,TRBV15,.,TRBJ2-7,CATSRDQLGPVTSYEQYF,TGTGCCACCAGCAGAGATCAGCTCGGCCCAGTTACCTCCTACGAGCAGTACTTC
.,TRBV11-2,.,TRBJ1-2,CASSLDFRGNYGYTF,TGTGCCAGCAGCTTAGATTTTAGGGGCAACTATGGCTACACCTTC